Reported below is one T cell receptor beta chain. In Cohort 3, a recovered donor had either two negative PCRs, clearance, or symptom resolution. The data were taken from a study of blood T cell repertoires in COVID-19. Looking at the study overall: COVID-19 samples collected from the United States, Italy and Spain covered acute and convalescent phases. PBMCs, B-cell-depleted T cells, or T cells were the source of the cDNA or gDNA that made up the material.

The V and J ends lost 6 bases and 10 bases, in that order; junction bases with no gene match: 14. The CDR3 covers 15 residues. Germline loops: CDR1 MNHEY, CDR2 SVGAGI. Original processing notes: For nucleated cells, counts were estimated from reference gene primer amplification. Sequencing used immunoSEQ multiplex PCR; TCRdb keeps in-frame clones, though not all of them. V, J and clone size reflect that table, while D and trimming were determined from the DNA. The sample yields roughly 200,000 clones, 75% to 90% seen once. V gene TRBV6-5 combines with J gene TRBJ1-4; TRBD1 aligns across 7 bases. The clonotype originates from a woman aged 30 to 39 who had recovered from COVID-19. What was sequenced was PBMCs or T cells enriched from blood (not recorded which). CDR3 nucleotides: TGTGCCAGCAGGCCGACAGGGATCGGTCCAGTAAAACTGTTTTTT. Protein: CASRPTGIGPVKLFF.